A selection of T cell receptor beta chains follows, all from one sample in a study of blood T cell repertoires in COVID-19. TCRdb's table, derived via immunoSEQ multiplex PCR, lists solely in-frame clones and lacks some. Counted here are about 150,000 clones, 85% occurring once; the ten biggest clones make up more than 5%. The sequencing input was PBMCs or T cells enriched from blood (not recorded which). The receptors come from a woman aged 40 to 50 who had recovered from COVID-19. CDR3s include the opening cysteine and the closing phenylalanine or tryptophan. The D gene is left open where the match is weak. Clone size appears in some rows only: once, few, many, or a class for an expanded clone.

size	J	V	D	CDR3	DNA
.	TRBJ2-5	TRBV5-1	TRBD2	CARSWAGGAEETQYF	TGCGCCCGCAGCTGGGCGGGGGGGGCTGAAGAGACCCAGTACTTC
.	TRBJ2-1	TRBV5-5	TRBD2	CASSLRLAGLNEQFF	TGTGCCAGCAGCTTACGACTAGCGGGGCTTAATGAGCAGTTCTTC
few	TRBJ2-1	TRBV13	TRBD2	CASSLGLAGDEQFF	TGTGCCAGCAGTTTGGGACTAGCGGGCGATGAGCAGTTCTTC
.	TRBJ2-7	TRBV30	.	CAWSRITGYEQYF	TGTGCCTGGAGTAGAATAACAGGGTACGAGCAGTACTTC
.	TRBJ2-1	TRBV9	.	CASSVEVASYNEQFF	TGTGCCAGCAGCGTAGAGGTAGCCTCCTACAATGAGCAGTTCTTC
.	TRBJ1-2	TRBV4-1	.	CASSHPSVGLYGYTF	TGCGCCAGCAGCCATCCCTCCGTTGGGCTCTATGGCTACACCTTC
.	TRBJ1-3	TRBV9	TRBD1	CASSGNRQGTSGNTIYF	TGTGCCAGCAGCGGCAATCGACAGGGGACCTCTGGAAACACCATATATTTT
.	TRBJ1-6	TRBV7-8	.	CASSYGRNSPLHF	TGTGCCAGCAGTTACGGTCGAAATTCACCCCTCCACTTT
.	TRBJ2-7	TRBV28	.	CASETTTDEQYF	TGTGCCAGCGAGACTACAACAGACGAGCAGTACTTC
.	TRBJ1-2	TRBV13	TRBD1	CASSPHEGADFDGYTF	TGTGCCAGCAGCCCGCATGAGGGGGCCGATTTTGATGGCTACACCTTC
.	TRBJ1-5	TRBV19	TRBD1	CASSSPYRGISNQPQHF	TGTGCCAGTAGTAGCCCTTACAGGGGAATTAGCAATCAGCCCCAGCATTTT
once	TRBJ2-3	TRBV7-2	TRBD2	CASSYPSGGPGNTQYF	TGTGCCAGCAGCTATCCCTCGGGGGGGCCCGGCAATACGCAGTATTTT
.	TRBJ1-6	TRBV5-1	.	CASSLGGSSYNSPLHF	TGCGCCAGCAGCTTGGGTGGGAGCTCCTATAATTCACCCCTCCACTTT
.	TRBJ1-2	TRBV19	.	CASSILTPEYGYTF	TGTGCCAGTAGTATTCTGACACCTGAATATGGCTACACCTTC
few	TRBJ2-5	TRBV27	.	CASGTQHQETQYF	TGTGCCAGCGGTACACAGCACCAAGAGACCCAGTACTTC
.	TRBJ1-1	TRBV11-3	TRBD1	CASSSGQGYTEAFF	TGTGCCAGCAGTTCCGGACAGGGCTACACTGAAGCTTTCTTT
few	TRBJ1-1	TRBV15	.	CATSRAKGGTEAFF	TGTGCCACCAGCAGAGCAAAAGGGGGCACTGAAGCTTTCTTT
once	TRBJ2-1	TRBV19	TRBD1	CASSSGQGAYNEQFF	TGTGCCAGTAGTTCGGGACAGGGGGCCTACAATGAGCAGTTCTTC
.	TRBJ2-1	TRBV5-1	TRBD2	CASSLGGTSGGPDNEQFF	TGCGCCAGCAGCTTGGGTGGGACTAGCGGGGGGCCCGACAATGAGCAGTTCTTC
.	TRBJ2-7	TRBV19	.	CASSRGSYEQYF	TGTGCCTCTAGCCGGGGATCCTACGAGCAGTACTTC
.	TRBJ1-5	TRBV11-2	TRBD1	CASSSMTGALGQPQHF	TGTGCCAGCAGCTCGATGACAGGGGCTCTCGGTCAGCCCCAGCATTTT
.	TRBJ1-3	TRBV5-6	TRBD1	CASSLGTGFYSGNTIYF	TGTGCCAGCAGCCTTGGGACAGGTTTTTACTCTGGAAACACCATATATTTT
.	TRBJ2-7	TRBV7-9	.	CASSLEGLNDEQYF	TGTGCCAGCAGCTTAGAGGGGTTGAACGACGAGCAGTACTTC
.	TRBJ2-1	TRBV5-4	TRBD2	CASSLGLAGNYNEQFF	TGTGCCAGCAGCTTGGGTTTAGCGGGGAACTACAATGAGCAGTTCTTC
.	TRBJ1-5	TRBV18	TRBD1	CASSTTGNSNQPQHF	TGTGCCAGCTCAACGACAGGGAATAGCAATCAGCCCCAGCATTTT
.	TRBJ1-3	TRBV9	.	CASSDRVSGNTIYF	TGTGCCAGCAGCGACAGGGTCTCTGGAAACACCATATATTTT
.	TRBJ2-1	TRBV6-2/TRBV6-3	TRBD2	CASSEPGLAELNEQFF	TGTGCCAGCAGCGAACCGGGACTAGCGGAACTTAATGAGCAGTTCTTC
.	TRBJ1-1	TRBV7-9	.	CASSTSPEAFF	TGTGCCAGCAGTACTTCCCCTGAAGCTTTCTTT
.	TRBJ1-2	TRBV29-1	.	CSAHGLRANYGYTF	TGCAGCGCCCATGGGCTCCGAGCTAACTATGGCTACACCTTC
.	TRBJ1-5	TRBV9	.	CASSVEAKPVGNQPQHF	TGTGCCAGCAGCGTAGAAGCCAAACCGGTTGGCAATCAGCCCCAGCATTTT
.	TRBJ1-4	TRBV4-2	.	CASSQDLAEGDEKLFF	TGTGCCAGCAGCCAAGATCTGGCAGAGGGGGATGAAAAACTGTTTTTT
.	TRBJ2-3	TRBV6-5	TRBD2	CAGGGPTDTQYF	TGTGCCGGGGGGGGTCCCACAGATACGCAGTATTTT
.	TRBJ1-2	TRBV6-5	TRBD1	CASTSGGSYGYTF	TGTGCCAGCACTTCAGGGGGCAGCTATGGCTACACCTTC
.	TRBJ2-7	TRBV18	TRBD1	CASSNDRASYEQYF	TGTGCCAGCTCTAACGACAGGGCAAGCTACGAGCAGTACTTC
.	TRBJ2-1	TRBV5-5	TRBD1	CASSLGTGSQKFF	TGTGCCAGCAGCTTGGGGACAGGGTCCCAAAAGTTCTTC
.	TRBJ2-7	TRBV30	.	CACKEGYEQYF	TGTGCCTGTAAGGAGGGATACGAGCAGTACTTC
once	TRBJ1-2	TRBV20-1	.	CSASTGFNYGYTF	TGCAGTGCTAGTACAGGGTTTAACTATGGCTACACCTTC
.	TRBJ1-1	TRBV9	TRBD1	CASSPYMSGTGERAAFF	TGTGCCAGCAGCCCATATATGAGTGGAACAGGGGAACGTGCTGCTTTCTTT
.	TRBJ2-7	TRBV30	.	CAWEGVSSYEQYF	TGTGCCTGGGAAGGGGTGAGCTCCTACGAGCAGTACTTC
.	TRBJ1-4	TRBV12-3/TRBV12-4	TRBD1	CASSRGVFEKLFF	TGTGCCAGCAGCAGGGGGGTTTTTGAAAAACTGTTTTTT
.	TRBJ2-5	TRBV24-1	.	CATSSANQETQYF	TGTGCCACCTCTAGCGCCAACCAAGAGACCCAGTACTTC
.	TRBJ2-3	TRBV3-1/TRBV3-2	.	CASSQAIDTQYF	TGTGCCAGCAGCCAAGCCATAGATACGCAGTATTTT
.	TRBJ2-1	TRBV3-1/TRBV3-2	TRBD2	CASSPRLAGGGEQFF	TGTGCCAGCAGCCCCAGACTAGCGGGAGGGGGTGAGCAGTTCTTC
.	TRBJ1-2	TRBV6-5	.	CASRRTDYGYTF	TGTGCCAGCAGACGGACTGATTATGGCTACACCTTC
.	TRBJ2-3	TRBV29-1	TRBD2	CSVRGTDTQYF	TGCAGCGTGCGGGGGACAGATACGCAGTATTTT
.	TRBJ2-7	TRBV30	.	CAWGTGSHEQYF	TGTGCCTGGGGTACAGGGAGTCACGAGCAGTACTTC
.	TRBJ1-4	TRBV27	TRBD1	CASSPRTGGNEKLFF	TGTGCCAGCAGTCCCCGGACAGGCGGGAATGAAAAACTGTTTTTT
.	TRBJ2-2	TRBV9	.	CASSVSVTNTGELFF	TGTGCCAGCAGCGTAAGCGTTACGAACACCGGGGAGCTGTTTTTT
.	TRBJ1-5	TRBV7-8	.	CASSHFRDSGNQPQHF	TGTGCCAGCAGCCATTTTCGGGATTCGGGCAATCAGCCCCAGCATTTT
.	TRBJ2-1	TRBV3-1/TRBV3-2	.	CASSPRGSYNEQFF	TGTGCCAGCAGCCCCAGGGGATCCTACAATGAGCAGTTCTTC
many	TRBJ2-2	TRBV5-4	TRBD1	CASSARGPGELFF	TGTGCCAGCAGTGCTAGGGGGCCCGGGGAGCTGTTTTTT
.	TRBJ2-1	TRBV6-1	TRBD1	CASSEQGAYNEQFF	TGTGCCAGCAGTGAACAGGGGGCCTACAATGAGCAGTTCTTC
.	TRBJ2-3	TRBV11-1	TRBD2	CASSYGLAALTQYF	TGTGCCAGCAGCTACGGACTAGCAGCCCTCACGCAGTATTTT
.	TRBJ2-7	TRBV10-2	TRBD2	CASSEFPSGGPHYEQYF	TGCGCCAGCAGTGAGTTCCCTAGCGGGGGGCCCCACTACGAGCAGTACTTC
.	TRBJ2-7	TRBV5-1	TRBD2	CASSRRGTSVSYEQYF	TGCGCCAGCAGCAGGAGGGGGACTAGCGTCTCCTACGAGCAGTACTTC